A single sample gave rise to the 27 T cell receptor beta chains below, sequenced in a study of T cell repertoires in cytomegalovirus infection. One entry per CDR3 protein results from TCRdb running MiXCR on the reads. The sample carries 250,000 or so distinct CDR3 sequences, roughly 9.1% recorded once. Sequenced: PBMCs. The receptors stem from a human donor in good health (CMV status not recorded). Some clones in this sample may be carry-over from other donors' samples.

This clonotype has a count of ten or more. The J gene is TRBJ2-1, the V gene TRBV7-6, with 11 bases aligning to TRBD1. The germline gives CDR1 SGHVS, CDR2 FNYEAQ. The CDR3 extends over 16 amino acids. Trimming removed 1 base from V and 8 bases from J; junction bases left unmatched: 7. CDR3 bases: TGTGCCAGCAGCTTAGGGCGGGACAGGGGGTATGATGAGCAGTTCTTC. Amino acids: CASSLGRDRGYDEQFF.

This clonotype was seen many times. The gene calls are TRBV7-2 and TRBJ2-5, with 9 bases lining up with TRBD2. The V gene's germline CDR1 is SGHTA and CDR2 FQGNSA. Trimming cost V 5 bases and J 4 bases; bases outside gene matches: 5. The CDR3 has 14 amino acids. CDR3 nucleotide sequence: TGTGCCAGCAGCACAGCGGGAGGAGGAGAGACCCAGTACTTC. Its protein is CASSTAGGGETQYF.

This clonotype was recorded many times. The chain combines TRBV7-6 with TRBJ2-3, with 11 bases fitting TRBD2. Trimming cost V 3 bases and J 6 bases; bases outside gene matches: 5. Germline assignment: CDR1 SGHVS and CDR2 FNYEAQ. This CDR3 is 15 amino acids long. CDR3 sequence (DNA): TGTGCCAGCAGCTTCGCGGCTAGCGGGGGGGATACGCAGTATTTT. This encodes CASSFAASGGDTQYF.

This clonotype has only a few counts. The chain uses TRBV24-1 and TRBJ2-1, with 10 bases that match TRBD2. Trimming cost V 3 bases and J 12 bases; bases outside gene matches: 7. CDR1 is KGHDR, CDR2 SFDVKD, per germline. The CDR3 extends over 14 amino acids. The CDR3 region has the DNA TGTGCCACCAGTGATCCGGGACTAGCGAAAATGCAGTTCTTC. It yields the protein CATSDPGLAKMQFF.

Only a few counts were recorded for this clonotype. This chain uses TRBV7-2 with TRBJ1-5; D is unclear. Trimming took 3 bases from V and 4 from J, leaving 7 bases between them. The germline CDR1 and CDR2 sequences are SGHTA and FQGNSA. This CDR3 has 13 amino acids. The CDR3 sequence: CASSFKGNQPQHF. The CDR3 DNA is TGTGCCAGCAGCTTCAAGGGAAATCAGCCCCAGCATTTT.

The V call is TRBV12-3 or TRBV12-4, the J call TRBJ1-4; D ambiguous. The CDR3 has 15 residues. V lost 8 bases and J 2 bases, leaving 15 bases between the germline ends. The CDR3 region is CASGSRTGTNEKLFF. The CDR3 DNA reads as TGTGCCAGCGGTTCACGGACTGGCACTAATGAAAAACTGTTTTTT.

The sample holds many counts of this clonotype. The genes are TRBV7-2 and TRBJ1-5; 7 bases map to TRBD1. This CDR3 region has 12 residues. The germline V gene encodes CDR1 SGHTA and CDR2 FQGNSA. Trimming cost V 4 bases and J 9 bases; bases outside gene matches: 3. The CDR3 loop reads CASSSAGGPQHF. CDR3 nucleotide sequence: TGTGCCAGCAGCTCTGCAGGGGGGCCCCAGCATTTT.

This clonotype was counted at least ten times. The chain couples TRBV19 to TRBJ2-7, with D perhaps TRBD1 (5 bases). Trimming left V 4 bases short and J 4 bases short, with 11 bases between. CDR1 is LNHDA and CDR2 is SQIVND in the germline V gene (reference sequence). The CDR3 extends over 13 amino acids. The CDR3 DNA is TGTGCCAGTAGTACTCGGACACCTTACGAGCAGTACTTC. Its protein product is CASSTRTPYEQYF.

Ten or more counts support this clonotype. The V gene is TRBV6-1, the J gene TRBJ1-5; D is uncertain. Trimming stripped 5 bases from V and 4 bases from J, with 3 bases between. From germline, CDR1 is MNHNS and CDR2 SASEGT. CDR3 length equals 11 residues. CDR3 region: CASSQNQPQHF. CDR3 nucleotide sequence: TGTGCCAGCAGTCAAAATCAGCCCCAGCATTTT.

At least ten counts were recorded for this clonotype. The chain carries TRBV7-8 and TRBJ2-3; 10 nucleotides align to TRBD2. The CDR3 covers 15 residues. V shed 4 bases and J 4 bases; nucleotides not matched to a gene: 5. CDR1 is SGHVS and CDR2 is FQNEAQ in the germline V gene. CDR3 in amino acids: CASSWSGGVADTQYF. The DNA for the CDR3 is TGTGCCAGCAGCTGGAGCGGGGGGGTGGCAGATACGCAGTATTTT.

This clonotype was seen many times. This rearrangement joins TRBV29-1 to TRBJ2-3; a weak D match, TRBD2 (6 bases). The CDR3 has 14 amino acids. Germline V gene sequence: CDR1 SQVTM, CDR2 ANQGSEA. Between the trimmed V and J ends, which lost 5 bases and 2 bases, there was a span of 14 bases. The CDR3 coding sequence is TGCAGCGTTCCCGGACGGGGGAACACAGATACGCAGTATTTT. It specifies CSVPGRGNTDTQYF.

This clonotype was seen repeatedly, ten times or more. The CDR3 sequence: CASSEDWRRDTQYF. As DNA, the CDR3 is TGTGCCAGCAGCGAAGACTGGAGACGAGATACGCAGTATTTT. The gene calls are TRBV7-2 and TRBJ2-3; D ambiguous. Germline assignment: CDR1 SGHTA and CDR2 FQGNSA. The CDR3 sequence is 14 residues long. V was pared by 5 bases and J by 5 bases, with 14 bases between.

The rearrangement links TRBV6-1 to TRBJ2-2; either TRBD1 or TRBD2 may supply D (6 bases each). Trimming shortened V by 3 bases and J by 0 bases, and 17 bases separated the two germline ends. The CDR3 spans 18 residues. Germline CDR1 reads MNHNS; CDR2 reads SASEGT. CDR3 amino acids: CASSEIGGQGPNTGELFF. Written as DNA, the CDR3 is TGTGCCAGCAGTGAGATCGGGGGTCAGGGGCCGAACACCGGGGAGCTGTTTTTT.

This clonotype has ten or more counts. The chain is built from TRBV27 and TRBJ2-7, with 7 positions matching TRBD1. The length of the CDR3 is 14 residues. Germline V lookup: CDR1 MNHEY, CDR2 SMNVEV (reference sequence). J lost 2 bases, V lost 4 bases, and 5 bases had no gene match. As DNA, the CDR3 is TGTGCCAGCAGTTCCATAACAGGGGCCTACGAGCAGTACTTC. Amino acids: CASSSITGAYEQYF.

This clonotype was recorded many times. The V gene is TRBV6-2 or TRBV6-3, the J gene TRBJ1-5, with 10 bases aligning to TRBD1. Germline values: CDR1 MNHEY, CDR2 SVGEGT. The V segment lost 6 bases and the J segment 3 bases; nucleotides outside the gene matches: 5. The CDR3 is 15 amino acids. The CDR3 coding sequence is TGTGCCAGCAGACAGACAGGGGGCCACAATCAGCCCCAGCATTTT. This encodes CASRQTGGHNQPQHF.

This clonotype was recorded at least ten times. This sequence joins TRBV7-9 and TRBJ1-6; D may be TRBD1 (5 bases). V was pared by 10 bases and J by 7 bases, with 11 bases between. Germline V CDR1 and CDR2: SEHNR, FQNEAQ (reference sequence). The CDR3 consists of 12 residues. The CDR3 coding sequence is TGTGCCACCAGGGAAGGGAATTCACCCCTCCACTTT. Protein sequence: CATREGNSPLHF.

This clonotype was found a few times. In DNA form, the CDR3 reads TGTGCCAGCAGCATGACTAGCGGGGCTAACAATGAGCAGTTCTTC. Translating it yields CASSMTSGANNEQFF. The V gene is TRBV7-2, the J gene TRBJ2-1; the match to TRBD2 covers 11 bases. Trimming at V came to 5 bases and at J to 5 bases, leaving 5 bases not matched to a gene. Germline V gene lookup returns CDR1 SGHTA and CDR2 FQGNSA. The CDR3 totals 15 residues.

In its sample, this clonotype was seen a few times. This rearrangement joins TRBV12-5 to TRBJ1-1; D ambiguous. The CDR3 loop spans 13 amino acids. V was clipped by 1 base and J by 0 bases, with 3 bases between them. The V gene's germline CDR1 is LGHNT and CDR2 FRNRAP. The CDR3 coding sequence is TGTGCTAGTGGTTTGGATATGAACACTGAAGCTTTCTTT. Protein: CASGLDMNTEAFF.

This clonotype was detected only a few times. The chain is built from TRBV7-2 and TRBJ1-2; 7 bases align to TRBD1. The J segment lost 8 bases and the V segment lost 1 base, leaving 7 bases of the junction unmatched. There are 14 residues in the CDR3. From germline, CDR1 is SGHTA and CDR2 FQGNSA. The CDR3 is CASSLGQGGRGYTF. In DNA form, the CDR3 reads TGTGCCAGCAGCTTAGGGCAGGGGGGGCGAGGCTACACCTTC.

This chain links TRBV20-1 with TRBJ2-4; 10 bases match TRBD2. Germline values: CDR1 DFQATT, CDR2 SNEGSKA (reference sequence). The CDR3 has 19 amino acids. Trimming removed 1 base from V and 1 base from J; junction bases left unmatched: 13. CDR3 bases: TGCAGTGCTAGAGGCGCTAGCGGGAGAGGGTTCGATGCCAAAAACATTCAGTACTTC. Protein: CSARGASGRGFDAKNIQYF.

On this clonotype: This may be a read error: a much more frequent sequence differs by one nucleotide. It is unclear where the CDR3 begins or ends on the DNA, so no DNA is shown, and the CDR3 is as TCRdb lists it. The chain joins TRBV5-6 to TRBJ2-1; the D call of TRBD2 is as the table states it, not checked on the DNA. The CDR3 numbers 12 amino acids, ends counted. Per germline, CDR1 SGHDT and CDR2 YYEEEE. CDR3 sequence reads: CANSFFGGGAFF.

The chain links TRBV20-1 to TRBJ2-7, with 7 bases lining up with TRBD1. The CDR3 runs 14 residues. The V gene end was trimmed by 3 bases and the J gene end by 3 bases; junction bases not matched to a gene: 8. Germline V gene data show CDR1 as DFQATT and CDR2 as SNEGSKA (reference sequence). The CDR3 DNA reads as TGCAGTGCTAGGGGTACCGGGACAGACTACGAGCAGTACTTC. Protein sequence: CSARGTGTDYEQYF.

This clonotype came up many times. The rearrangement joins TRBV11-2 to TRBJ2-1; D is undetermined. The germline gives CDR1 SGHAT, CDR2 FQNNGV. The ends were cut back, 1 base at V and 10 bases at J, with 14 bases in the middle. The CDR3 consists of 14 residues. CDR3 in DNA: TGTGCCAGCAGCTTAGGGCTGGCTACCCAGGAGCAGTTCTTC. Residues: CASSLGLATQEQFF.

This clonotype was observed many times. The genes are TRBV6-2 or TRBV6-3 and TRBJ2-5, with 9 positions matching TRBD1. Trimming took 5 bases from V and 7 from J; bases not matched to a gene: 26. Germline CDR1 MNHEY, CDR2 SVGEGT. The CDR3 length is 20 residues. CDR3 nucleotide sequence: TGTGCCAGCAGTCACTACGCCCCGGGACAGGGATTGGGGCACAAGTCGACCCAGTACTTC. Translation: CASSHYAPGQGLGHKSTQYF.

This clonotype was recorded many times. V is TRBV19 and J is TRBJ1-3; D is unclear. The CDR3 spans 18 residues. The germline V gene encodes CDR1 LNHDA and CDR2 SQIVND (reference sequence). Trimming took off 5 bases at V and 0 bases at J, with 20 bases between the two ends. The CDR3 bases are TGTGCCAGTAGTGAGCGTGGTTCACTTCTTATCTCTGGAAACACCATATATTTT. It specifies CASSERGSLLISGNTIYF.

In its sample, this clonotype was seen many times. The rearrangement links TRBV7-2 to TRBJ2-1; the match to TRBD1 covers 11 bases. Per the germline V gene, CDR1 is SGHTA and CDR2 is FQGNSA. V shed 5 bases and J 8 bases; nucleotides not matched to a gene: 5. There are 14 residues in the CDR3. The CDR3 bases are TGTGCCAGCAGCCGGACAGGGGGCGAGTATGAGCAGTTCTTC. Translating it yields CASSRTGGEYEQFF.

This clonotype was counted at least ten times. The chain uses TRBV7-2 and TRBJ1-1; D gene ambiguous. The CDR3 loop spans 11 amino acids. Germline CDR1 SGHTA, CDR2 FQGNSA. V was clipped by 6 bases and J by 8 bases, with 10 bases between them. The CDR3 loop is CASSLKKEAFF. CDR3 bases: TGTGCCAGCAGTCTCAAGAAGGAAGCTTTCTTT.